A selection of T cell receptor beta chains follows, all from one sample in a study of PD-L1 blockade in urothelial cancer. Using immunoSEQ multiplex PCR, the repertoire was profiled, and TCRdb retains in-frame clones only, with some absent. The sample includes 65,000 to 85,000 clones, approximately 90% seen only once; the top ten take around 0.87%. Sample: PBMCs, taken around atezolizumab (anti-PD-L1) treatment. These receptors came from a woman older than 75 with urothelial cancer. Each CDR3 is given with its conserved first and last residue. Each record gives: D gene, V gene, clone size, J gene, CDR3 DNA, CDR3 protein. The D gene is left open where the match is weak. A clone size is listed for some rows: how often the clone was seen (once, few, many), or a class if it is expanded.

D: -
V: TRBV27
size: few
J: TRBJ2-7
DNA: TGTGCCAGCAGTTTTAGACCCGGGGGCGAGCAGTACTTC
CDR3: CASSFRPGGEQYF

D: TRBD1
V: TRBV7-3
size: -
J: TRBJ2-1
DNA: TGTGCCAGCAGCTTAGTGCGACAGGGGGTGTCTGATGGCAATGAGCAGTTCTTC
CDR3: CASSLVRQGVSDGNEQFF

D: TRBD1
V: TRBV5-1
size: -
J: TRBJ2-1
DNA: TGCGCCAGCAGCTTACAGGGGGCTGGCAATGAGCAGTTCTTC
CDR3: CASSLQGAGNEQFF

D: TRBD1
V: TRBV30
size: -
J: TRBJ1-5
DNA: TGTGCCTGGAGTACAGGGGGCTTAGATCAGCCCCAGCATTTT
CDR3: CAWSTGGLDQPQHF

D: TRBD2
V: TRBV11-3
size: -
J: TRBJ2-1
DNA: TGTGCCAGCAGCTTAGAAACTAGCGGGACACCCAATGAGCAGTTCTTC
CDR3: CASSLETSGTPNEQFF

D: TRBD2
V: TRBV6-1
size: -
J: TRBJ2-3
DNA: TGTGCCAGCAGTGAAGGCGGGCTAGCGGGAGTTCCAGATACGCAGTATTTT
CDR3: CASSEGGLAGVPDTQYF

D: -
V: TRBV5-1
size: -
J: TRBJ1-4
DNA: TGCGCCAGCAGCTCCGCGGGGCAAAGGAGTGAAAAACTGTTTTTT
CDR3: CASSSAGQRSEKLFF

D: TRBD1
V: TRBV19
size: few
J: TRBJ2-2
DNA: TGTGCCAGTAGTGTAGGACAGGGGGCCGGGGAGCTGTTTTTT
CDR3: CASSVGQGAGELFF

D: -
V: TRBV6-1
size: -
J: TRBJ1-2
DNA: TGTGCCAGCAGTGCTAGGCTCGGGAATGGCTACACCTTC
CDR3: CASSARLGNGYTF

D: -
V: TRBV6-1
size: -
J: TRBJ2-1
DNA: TGTGCCAGCTCCCTTGTACAGAGGGGGTACAATGAGCAGTTCTTC
CDR3: CASSLVQRGYNEQFF

D: TRBD2
V: TRBV6-1
size: -
J: TRBJ2-5
DNA: TGTGCCAGCAGTGGTTGGCGGGAGCCAGAGACCCAGTACTTC
CDR3: CASSGWREPETQYF

D: -
V: TRBV6-1
size: few
J: TRBJ1-2
DNA: TGTGCCAGCACCCGACCGGAGGGTTCATATGGCTACACCTTC
CDR3: CASTRPEGSYGYTF

D: -
V: TRBV28
size: -
J: TRBJ1-2
DNA: TGTGCCAGCAGTCCCCGACAGGCGGGCTATGGCTACACCTTC
CDR3: CASSPRQAGYGYTF

D: -
V: TRBV29-1
size: -
J: TRBJ2-5
DNA: TGCAGCGTTGCTAGAGTGGAGACCCAGTACTTC
CDR3: CSVARVETQYF

D: -
V: TRBV11-2
size: -
J: TRBJ1-1
DNA: TGTGCCAGCAGCTTATCTCAGTCAGCTTTCTTT
CDR3: CASSLSQSAFF

D: -
V: TRBV11-3
size: -
J: TRBJ2-2
DNA: TGTGCCAGCAGCTCGTACACCGGGCGGGGCGCCGGGGAGCTGTTTTTT
CDR3: CASSSYTGRGAGELFF

D: TRBD1
V: TRBV18
size: -
J: TRBJ2-1
DNA: TGTGCCAGCTCATCGGGACAGGGGCCGTACAATGAGCAGTTCTTC
CDR3: CASSSGQGPYNEQFF

D: TRBD1
V: TRBV5-1
size: -
J: TRBJ2-7
DNA: TGCGCCAGCAGCTTTCCGACAGGGGCCAGCTCCTACGAGCAGTACTTC
CDR3: CASSFPTGASSYEQYF

D: -
V: TRBV18
size: -
J: TRBJ1-1
DNA: TGTGCCAGCTCACCCTCCCCGGGGACTGAAGCTTTCTTT
CDR3: CASSPSPGTEAFF

D: TRBD1
V: TRBV9
size: -
J: TRBJ2-7
DNA: TGTGCCAGCAGCGGAGGTTATGGACAGGGCTCCTACGAGCAGTACTTC
CDR3: CASSGGYGQGSYEQYF

D: -
V: TRBV18
size: -
J: TRBJ2-7
DNA: TGTGCCAGCTCACCACCTAGCTCCTACGAGCAGTACTTC
CDR3: CASSPPSSYEQYF

D: TRBD1
V: TRBV6-5
size: -
J: TRBJ1-1
DNA: TGTGCCAGCAGTTACCGGACAGGGGCGGGCACTGAAGCTTTCTTT
CDR3: CASSYRTGAGTEAFF

D: TRBD1
V: TRBV10-3
size: once
J: TRBJ1-5
DNA: TGTGCCATCAGTGAGACTTCGGGACAGGGCAATCAGCCCCAGCATTTT
CDR3: CAISETSGQGNQPQHF

D: TRBD2
V: TRBV28
size: -
J: TRBJ2-1
DNA: TGTGCCAGCAGTCCGACTAGCTACTACAATGAGCAGTTCTTC
CDR3: CASSPTSYYNEQFF

D: -
V: TRBV28
size: -
J: TRBJ1-5
DNA: TGTGCCAGCAGTTTAGCAGGGGACAGCAATCAGCCCCAGCATTTT
CDR3: CASSLAGDSNQPQHF

D: -
V: TRBV9
size: -
J: TRBJ1-1
DNA: TGTGCCAGCAGCAGGAGACCGGAGAACACTGAAGCTTTCTTT
CDR3: CASSRRPENTEAFF

D: -
V: TRBV19
size: -
J: TRBJ1-4
DNA: TGTGCCAGTGGACCAGGGTTTGCTAATGAAAAACTGTTTTTT
CDR3: CASGPGFANEKLFF

D: -
V: TRBV7-8
size: -
J: TRBJ1-5
DNA: TGTGCCAGCAGCCTTTCGCTAACTAATCAGCCCCAGCATTTT
CDR3: CASSLSLTNQPQHF

D: TRBD1
V: TRBV18
size: -
J: TRBJ2-7
DNA: TGTGCCAGCTCTCGGGACAGGGGGGCCGAGCAGTACTTC
CDR3: CASSRDRGAEQYF

D: TRBD1
V: TRBV28
size: -
J: TRBJ2-1
DNA: TGTGCCAGCGGCCGGGACAGGTCCTACAATGAGCAGTTCTTC
CDR3: CASGRDRSYNEQFF

D: -
V: TRBV18
size: -
J: TRBJ2-1
DNA: TGTGCCAGCTCCAGGATCGAGGGCCATGAGCAGTTCTTC
CDR3: CASSRIEGHEQFF

D: -
V: TRBV5-8
size: once
J: TRBJ2-3
DNA: TGTGCCAGCAGCTCACTACGGGGAGCTACCTCTGGTGGTACGCAGTATTTT
CDR3: CASSSLRGATSGGTQYF

D: -
V: TRBV27
size: -
J: TRBJ1-2
DNA: TGTGCCAGCAGAACTCAACAGGGCTCCTATGGCTACACCTTC
CDR3: CASRTQQGSYGYTF

D: -
V: TRBV6-1
size: -
J: TRBJ2-3
DNA: TGTGCCAGCAACCTCGGCGGGGGCACAGATACGCAGTATTTT
CDR3: CASNLGGGTDTQYF

D: -
V: TRBV10-1
size: -
J: TRBJ1-1
DNA: TGCGCCAGCAGGAGGGACTCTGGGGCTGAAGCTTTCTTT
CDR3: CASRRDSGAEAFF

D: TRBD2
V: TRBV5-1
size: -
J: TRBJ2-1
DNA: TGCGCCAGCAGCCCTGGGACTAGCGGGAGCTCCTACAATGAGCAGTTCTTC
CDR3: CASSPGTSGSSYNEQFF

D: TRBD1
V: TRBV27
size: -
J: TRBJ2-7
DNA: TGTGCCAGCAGGCGACAGGGGGGAAACTACGAGCAGTACTTC
CDR3: CASRRQGGNYEQYF

D: TRBD1
V: TRBV4-2
size: once
J: TRBJ1-1
DNA: TGTGCCAGCAGCCCTCCGGGACAGGGGGCCTCTGTCAACACTGAAGCTTTCTTT
CDR3: CASSPPGQGASVNTEAFF

D: -
V: TRBV7-9
size: -
J: TRBJ2-5
DNA: TGTGCCAGCGGCAAAGAGACCCAGTACTTC
CDR3: CASGKETQYF

D: TRBD1
V: TRBV5-1
size: -
J: TRBJ2-2
DNA: TGCGCCAGCAGCTTGGCGGACAGGGGGCAACACACCGGGGAGCTGTTTTTT
CDR3: CASSLADRGQHTGELFF

D: TRBD1
V: TRBV29-1
size: -
J: TRBJ2-5
DNA: TGCAGCGTGGACAGGGTGGGTGGTGAGACCCAGTACTTC
CDR3: CSVDRVGGETQYF

D: -
V: TRBV5-6
size: -
J: TRBJ1-1
DNA: TGTGCCAGCAGCCTACGGGCAGGGTACACTGAAGCTTTCTTT
CDR3: CASSLRAGYTEAFF

D: TRBD1
V: TRBV14
size: -
J: TRBJ2-7
DNA: TGTGCCAGCAGCTCCACAGGGGAGTTGTGGAACGAGCAGTACTTC
CDR3: CASSSTGELWNEQYF

D: -
V: TRBV7-2
size: -
J: TRBJ2-7
DNA: TGTGCCAGCAGCTCCCAGACTAGATCCGGCGAGCAGTACTTC
CDR3: CASSSQTRSGEQYF

D: -
V: TRBV19
size: -
J: TRBJ1-2
DNA: TGTGCCAGTAGTATTGAGGCGACGCCCTATGGCTACACCTTC
CDR3: CASSIEATPYGYTF

D: TRBD1
V: TRBV19
size: -
J: TRBJ1-2
DNA: TGTGCCAGTAGTACCACCGCCCACGCAGGGGGGAATGGCTACACCTTC
CDR3: CASSTTAHAGGNGYTF

D: -
V: TRBV19
size: -
J: TRBJ2-7
DNA: TGTGCCAGTAGTCTCGCTCGATCCAACTTCGAGCAGTACTTC
CDR3: CASSLARSNFEQYF

D: TRBD2
V: TRBV7-6
size: -
J: TRBJ2-3
DNA: TGTGCCAGCAGCTTAAAGGCTAGCGGGCGCACAGATACGCAGTATTTT
CDR3: CASSLKASGRTDTQYF

D: TRBD2
V: TRBV9
size: -
J: TRBJ2-2
DNA: TGTGCCAGCACAACGGGGGGGGGCACCGGGGAGCTGTTTTTT
CDR3: CASTTGGGTGELFF

D: TRBD1
V: TRBV5-1
size: -
J: TRBJ2-7
DNA: TGCGCCAGTTCCCAAGGGGACAGTTTGTCGTACGAGCAGTACTTC
CDR3: CASSQGDSLSYEQYF

D: TRBD1
V: TRBV18
size: -
J: TRBJ2-2
DNA: TGTGCCAGCTCACCTGGGACAGTCAACACCGGGGAGCTGTTTTTT
CDR3: CASSPGTVNTGELFF

D: TRBD1
V: TRBV19
size: -
J: TRBJ1-2
DNA: TGTGCCAGTAGTAGAGGGGGACAGGGGTCCTCTAACTATGGCTACACCTTC
CDR3: CASSRGGQGSSNYGYTF

D: -
V: TRBV5-5
size: -
J: TRBJ1-2
DNA: TGTGCCAGCAGCCCCGAGGAGGGCCTTGTGTGGTACACCTTC
CDR3: CASSPEEGLVWYTF

D: -
V: TRBV7-6
size: -
J: TRBJ1-1
DNA: TGTGCCAGCAGCTTAGTACAGATGAACACTGAAGCTTTCTTT
CDR3: CASSLVQMNTEAFF

D: -
V: TRBV5-8
size: -
J: TRBJ2-2
DNA: TGTGCCAGCAGCCGGGGGATTTCGACGAACACCGGGGAGCTGTTTTTT
CDR3: CASSRGISTNTGELFF

D: TRBD1
V: TRBV19
size: -
J: TRBJ1-1
DNA: TGTGCCAGTAGTATCAGACCAGGGGGCACTGAAGCTTTCTTT
CDR3: CASSIRPGGTEAFF